This paragraph reports one T cell receptor beta chain. Its matching antigen is unknown. V was cut by 5 bases and J by 2 bases, with 18 bases left in between. CDR1 is SGHVT, CDR2 SQSDAQ, per germline. The CDR3 sequence is 17 residues long. Some clones are missing from TCRdb's copy, which holds only in-frame ones; the method was immunoSEQ multiplex PCR. The table has 75,000 to 100,000 clones, under 90% seen once. This entry is derived from a study of neoadjuvant anti-PD-1 for oral cavity cancer. Study in general: Around day 43, patients without progression received a fourth nivolumab dose before surgery.

Study results and caveats: With three patients per group, TCR findings need larger cohorts. After neoadjuvant nivolumab, PBMC T cell clonality was significantly higher in non-responders than responders.

Blood cells were analyzed directly, without culture or expansion. This clonotype originated in a person aged 35 to 85 with oral cavity squamous cell carcinoma. The starting material was PBMCs, obtained before nivolumab (anti-PD-1) treatment. The rearrangement links TRBV7-4 to TRBJ1-4, with D hard to call. The CDR3 loop is CASSPPRRRFTNEKLFF. In DNA, the CDR3 is TGTGCCAGCAGCCCCCCCCGCCGGCGCTTTACTAATGAAAAACTGTTTTTT.